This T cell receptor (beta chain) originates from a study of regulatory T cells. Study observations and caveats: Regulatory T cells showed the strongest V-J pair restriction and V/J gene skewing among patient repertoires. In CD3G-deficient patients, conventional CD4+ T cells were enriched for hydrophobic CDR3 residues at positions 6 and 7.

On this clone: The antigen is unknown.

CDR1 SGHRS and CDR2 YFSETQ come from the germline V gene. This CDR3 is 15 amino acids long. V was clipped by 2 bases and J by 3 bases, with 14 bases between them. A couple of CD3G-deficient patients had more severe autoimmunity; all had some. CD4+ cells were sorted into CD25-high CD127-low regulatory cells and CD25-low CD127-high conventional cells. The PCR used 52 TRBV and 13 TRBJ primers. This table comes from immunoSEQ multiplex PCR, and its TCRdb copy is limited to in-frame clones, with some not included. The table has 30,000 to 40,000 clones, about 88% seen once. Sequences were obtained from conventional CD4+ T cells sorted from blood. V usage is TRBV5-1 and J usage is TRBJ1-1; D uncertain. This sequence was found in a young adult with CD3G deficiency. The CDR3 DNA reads TGCGCCAGCAGCTTCGGACGGACCGGGGACACTGAAGCTTTCTTT. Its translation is CASSFGRTGDTEAFF.